Shown below are 31 T cell receptor beta chains from a single sample sequenced in a study of metastatic and nonmetastatic thyroid tumors. MiXCR re-clonotyped the PCR reads for TCRdb. Found here are about 33,000 clones, 15% to 20% of them singletons; the top ten hold over 10%. Ahead of thyroid surgery, no patient had received treatment of any kind. Sequenced input: blood. These receptors were collected from a male donor with papillary thyroid cancer or a benign thyroid nodule (not recorded which). Some clones in this sample may be carry-over from other donors' samples.

Many counts were recorded for this clone. The chain recombines TRBV25-1 with TRBJ2-3; D is perhaps TRBD1 or TRBD2 (5 bases each). Germline loops: CDR1 MGHDK, CDR2 SYGVNS. The CDR3 runs 16 residues. Trimming shortened V by 3 bases and J by 5 bases, and 18 bases separated the two germline ends. The CDR3 bases are TGTGCCAGCAGTGATCCTATAATGGGGGTTGGAGATACGCAGTATTTT. Protein product: CASSDPIMGVGDTQYF. Combining the CDR3 with reference TRBV25-1 and TRBJ2-3 gives the whole variable domain EADIYQTPRYLVIGTGKKITLECSQTMGHDKMYWYQQDPGMELHLIHYSYGVNSTEKGDLSSESTVSRIRTEHFPLTLESARPSHTSQYLCASSDPIMGVGDTQYFGPGTRLTVL.

This clone was observed at least ten times. The CDR3 spells CAWSKNRGYTDTQYF. The CDR3 bases are TGTGCCTGGAGTAAGAACAGGGGATACACAGATACGCAGTATTTT. The J gene is TRBJ2-3, the V gene TRBV30; the match to TRBD1 covers 7 bases. Germline trimming cut 2 bases from V and 2 bases from J; bases unmatched to any gene: 7. The CDR3 is made up of 15 amino acids. Germline CDR1 and CDR2: GTSNPN and SVGIG (reference sequence).

The chain has TRBV5-4 and TRBJ2-3, with 9 bases matching TRBD1. This CDR3 spans 16 amino acids. Unmatched junction bases numbered 6, after V lost 3 bases and J lost 1 base. The germline CDR1 and CDR2 sequences are SGHNT and YYREEE (reference sequence). CDR3 protein: CASSYRGHSRTDTQYF. The CDR3 DNA reads as TGTGCCAGCAGCTACAGGGGGCATAGTCGCACAGATACGCAGTATTTT.

This clone was found a few times. This clone may be a read error of a much larger clone one base away. The genes are TRBV18 and TRBJ2-7, with a tentative D call TRBD2 (5 bases). The V end was cut by 10 bases, the J end by 3 bases, with 19 bases between. This CDR3 is built from 14 residues. Germline assignment: CDR1 KGHSH and CDR2 LQKENI. In DNA form, the CDR3 reads TGTGCCATCTCCCGGGATCACTTGAACTACGAGCAGTACTTC. This gives the protein CAISRDHLNYEQYF.

This clone was seen a handful of times. The J gene is TRBJ1-2, the V gene TRBV6-1, with unresolved D. The CDR3 runs 12 residues. Germline CDR1 MNHNS, CDR2 SASEGT. V lost 8 bases to trimming and J lost 9 bases, with 16 bases between them. The CDR3 sequence: CASCVGSRCYTF. The CDR3 nucleotides are TGTGCCAGCTGTGTAGGGTCGAGGTGCTACACCTTC.

This clone was seen repeatedly, ten times or more. V is TRBV12-3 or TRBV12-4 and J is TRBJ1-1; D not resolved. V lost 5 bases and J lost 1, with 8 bases in between. The CDR3 has 13 residues. CDR3: CASSRGRNTEAFF. The CDR3 nucleotides read TGTGCCAGCAGTCGAGGGAGGAACACTGAAGCTTTCTTT.

This clone was observed many times. Within the sample, other DNA sequences also encode this same CDR3. The chain is built from TRBV4-2 and TRBJ2-3; either TRBD1 or TRBD2 may supply D (5 bases each). The CDR3 runs to 18 residues. Trimming cost V 0 bases and J 0 bases, with 16 bases left between them. The germline V gene has CDR1 LGHNA and CDR2 YNFKEQ. Here the CDR3 reads CASSQDPGPSASTDTQYF. The CDR3 region has the DNA TGTGCCAGCAGCCAAGACCCGGGGCCATCGGCTAGCACAGATACGCAGTATTTT.

The rearrangement links TRBV29-1 to TRBJ2-1; 10 positions match TRBD1. This CDR3 region has 14 residues. Losses at the gene ends were 6 bases for V and 2 bases for J; bases not matched to a gene: 4. Per germline, CDR1 SQVTM and CDR2 ANQGSEA. CDR3 sequence (DNA): TGCAGCGTGACAGGGGGCTCGACCTACAATGAGCAGTTCTTC. Translated: CSVTGGSTYNEQFF.

Worth noting for this clone: One end of the junction varies from germline; a read error may be responsible. V and J are TRBV20-1 and TRBJ2-7; D is unresolved. This CDR3 has 13 amino acids. Germline CDR1 is DFQATT and CDR2 is SNEGSKA (reference sequence). The CDR3 region is CSARSPPPGEHYF. CDR3 nucleotide sequence: TGCAGTGCTAGATCCCCCCCCCCGGGCGAGCATTACTTC.

This clone was seen at least ten times. The genes are TRBV2 and TRBJ1-4; D possibly corresponds to TRBD1 (6 bases). Germline V gene lookup returns CDR1 SNHLY and CDR2 FYNNEI. CDR3 length equals 15 residues. V lost 7 bases and J lost 4, with 16 bases in between. As DNA, the CDR3 is TGTGCCAGCACCGCAGGGGAAACTGGTAATGAAAAACTGTTTTTT. Amino acid sequence: CASTAGETGNEKLFF.

This clone turned up a few times. The chain employs TRBV28 and TRBJ1-4, with a tentative D call TRBD1 (5 bases). V was clipped by 9 bases and J by 5 bases, with 16 bases between them. The CDR3 spans 14 residues. Germline V lookup: CDR1 MDHEN, CDR2 SYDVKM. CDR3 DNA sequence: TGTGCCAGAAAGAGCCCGGGACTCAATGAAAAACTGTTTTTT. Translated: CARKSPGLNEKLFF.

Points on this clone: One junction end disagrees with the germline gene, perhaps due to a read error. The J gene is TRBJ2-3, the V gene TRBV12-3 or TRBV12-4, with no clear D. The CDR3 spans 13 residues. The CDR3 DNA reads as TGTGCCAGCAGTTTCGGAGCCTTGGATACTCAGTATTTT. Translating gives CASSFGALDTQYF.

Judged by abundance, this clone is medium-sized. CDR3 loop: CASSSPGRTASPLHF. The CDR3 nucleotides are TGTGCCAGCAGTTCACCGGGTCGTACGGCTTCACCCCTCCACTTT. This sequence joins TRBV28 and TRBJ1-6; D ambiguous. Trimming left V 4 bases short and J 9 bases short, with 16 bases between. The CDR3 runs 15 residues. In germline, CDR1 is MDHEN, CDR2 SYDVKM. The variable domain in full, with the rest retrieved from reference TRBV28 and TRBJ1-6, is DVKVTQSSRYLVKRTGEKVFLECVQDMDHENMFWYRQDPGLGLRLIYFSYDVKMKEKGDIPEGYSVSREKKERFSLILESASTNQTSMYLCASSSPGRTASPLHFGNGTRLTVT.

In its sample, this clone was seen a few times. A junction end diverges from the germline sequence, so it may reflect a read error. V and J are TRBV6-9 and TRBJ2-7; D tentatively reads TRBD1 or TRBD2 (5 bases each). This CDR3 spans 13 amino acids. CDR1 and CDR2 from the germline V gene are MNHGY and SVAAGI. CDR3 DNA sequence: TGCGCCAGCAGTGCCGGGACGCCCTACGAGCAGTACTTC. The encoded protein is CASSAGTPYEQYF.

In this sample, this clone turned up a few times. This chain joins TRBV25-1 and TRBJ2-5; TRBD2 agrees at 12 bases. Trimming at V came to 0 bases and at J to 4 bases, leaving 3 bases not matched to a gene. The CDR3 runs 16 residues. The germline V gene has CDR1 MGHDK and CDR2 SYGVNS. The CDR3 sequence: CASSEYEGLAGETQYF. The CDR3 DNA reads TGTGCCAGCAGTGAATACGAGGGACTAGCGGGAGAGACCCAGTACTTC.

In its sample, this clone was seen many times. This chain joins TRBV6-1 and TRBJ1-4; TRBD1 agrees at 10 bases. Per germline, CDR1 MNHNS and CDR2 SASEGT. J was trimmed by 7 bases and V by 8 bases; bases with no gene match: 10. The CDR3 consists of 15 residues. The CDR3 sequence: CASSTGGTGAEKLFF. The CDR3 region has the DNA TGTGCCAGCTCGACGGGCGGGACAGGGGCTGAAAAACTGTTTTTT.

Many counts were recorded for this clone. V and J are TRBV27 and TRBJ2-5; 13 bases line up with TRBD2. Germline trimming cut 4 bases from V and 5 bases from J; bases unmatched to any gene: 7. The germline gives CDR1 MNHEY, CDR2 SMNVEV (reference sequence). The CDR3 extends over 16 amino acids. Here the CDR3 reads CASSSLTSGRLETQYF. CDR3 sequence (DNA): TGTGCCAGCAGTTCGTTGACTAGCGGGAGGTTGGAGACCCAGTACTTC.

This clone came up many times. CDR3: CASSADDLPNSPLHF. CDR3 DNA sequence: TGTGCCAGCAGCGCCGACGACCTGCCAAATTCACCCCTCCACTTT. The chain has TRBV2 and TRBJ1-6, with D unclear. V shed 6 bases and J shed 7 bases, with 16 bases lying between them. The CDR3 length is 15 residues. CDR1 and CDR2 from the germline V gene are SNHLY and FYNNEI.

In this sample, this clone turned up many times. The chain combines TRBV4-1 with TRBJ2-3, with D unclear. The V gene lost 4 bases and the J gene lost 0 bases, with 11 bases spanning the gap. The CDR3 is 15 residues long. CDR1 and CDR2 (germline): MGHRA, YSYEKL. The CDR3 loop is CASSPQLSSTDTQYF. The CDR3 coding sequence is TGCGCCAGCAGCCCCCAACTATCTAGCACAGATACGCAGTATTTT.

The chain joins TRBV6-4 to TRBJ2-1; D may match TRBD1 or TRBD2 (6 bases each). In germline, CDR1 is MRHNA, CDR2 SNTAGT. CDR3 length: 17 amino acids. Trimming took 2 bases from V and 1 from J, leaving 15 bases between them. CDR3 amino acids: CASSDRGMGASYNEQFF. Written as DNA, the CDR3 is TGTGCCAGCAGTGACCGGGGGATGGGGGCTTCCTACAATGAGCAGTTCTTC.

Ten or more counts support this clone. The V gene is TRBV5-1, the J gene TRBJ2-3; D possibly corresponds to TRBD2 (6 bases). The CDR3 runs to 17 residues. The V end was cut by 4 bases, the J end by 1 base, with 19 bases between. Germline V CDR1 and CDR2: SGHRS, YFSETQ. The CDR3 DNA follows: TGCGCCAGCAGCGCAAGCGCCATACTAGCTGGCACAGATACGCAGTATTTT. It translates to CASSASAILAGTDTQYF. Variable domain in full (rest from reference TRBV5-1 and TRBJ2-3): KAGVTQTPRYLIKTRGQQVTLSCSPISGHRSVSWYQQTPGQGLQFLFEYFSETQRNKGNFPGRFSGRQFSNSRSEMNVSTLELGDSALYLCASSASAILAGTDTQYFGPGTRLTVL.

This clone was counted many times. V usage is TRBV19 and J usage is TRBJ2-4; D remains ambiguous. Germline V gene lookup returns CDR1 LNHDA and CDR2 SQIVND (reference sequence). V dropped 3 bases and J dropped 2 bases, with 17 bases sitting between them. The CDR3 spans 17 residues. CDR3 amino acids: CASSMVAGRPTKNIQYF. The DNA of the CDR3 is TGTGCCAGTAGTATGGTTGCCGGACGGCCTACCAAAAACATTCAGTACTTC. The full variable domain, in which reference TRBV19 and TRBJ2-4 provide the parts outside the CDR3, is DGGITQSPKYLFRKEGQNVTLSCEQNLNHDAMYWYRQDPGQGLRLIYYSQIVNDFQKGDIAEGYSVSREKKESFPLTVTSAQKNPTAFYLCASSMVAGRPTKNIQYFGAGTRLSVL.

J is TRBJ2-7 and V is TRBV7-7, with 9 bases identical to TRBD1. The CDR3 covers 14 residues. Trimming at V came to 6 bases and at J to 3 bases, leaving 6 bases not matched to a gene. Germline values: CDR1 SSHAT, CDR2 FNYEAQ (reference sequence). CDR3 DNA: TGTGCCAGCAGGTCTGGGACAGGGCTCTACGAGCAGTACGTC. Its protein product is CASRSGTGLYEQYV.

In this sample, this clone turned up many times. J is TRBJ1-1 and V is TRBV28; D gene unclear. The germline CDR1 and CDR2 sequences are MDHEN and SYDVKM. Trimming cost V 7 bases and J 4 bases, with 10 bases left between them. This CDR3 spans 12 amino acids. As DNA, the CDR3 is TGTGCCAGCAATAGACCGCTCACTGAAGCTTTCTTT. This translates into CASNRPLTEAFF. Supplemented by reference TRBV28 and TRBJ1-1, the full variable domain reads DVKVTQSSRYLVKRTGEKVFLECVQDMDHENMFWYRQDPGLGLRLIYFSYDVKMKEKGDIPEGYSVSREKKERFSLILESASTNQTSMYLCASNRPLTEAFFGQGTRLTVV.

This clone has a count of ten or more. The chain recombines TRBV29-1 with TRBJ2-1; D gene unclear. This CDR3 comprises 11 residues. Germline assignment: CDR1 SQVTM and CDR2 ANQGSEA. V lost 6 bases, J lost 9 bases, and 12 bases lay in between. The CDR3 protein is CSVRRRSEQFF. In DNA, the CDR3 is TGCAGCGTGCGTAGAAGGAGTGAGCAGTTCTTC.

This clone was counted at least ten times. This could be a read error, since a much larger clone is one nucleotide away. The rearrangement uses TRBV10-2 and TRBJ2-2, with D perhaps matching TRBD1 or TRBD2 (7 bases each). V was clipped by 6 bases and J by 4 bases, with 15 bases between them. The CDR3 extends over 15 amino acids. CDR1 WSHSY and CDR2 SAAADI come from the germline V gene. The CDR3 is CASSPGGAGTGELFF. The DNA of the CDR3 is TGCGCCAGCAGCCCAGGGGGGGCGGGCACCGGGGAGCTGTTTTTT.

The chain combines TRBV6-1 with TRBJ2-1; no reliable D call. Germline assignment: CDR1 MNHNS and CDR2 SASEGT. Trimming removed 11 bases from V and 0 bases from J, with 17 bases in between. This CDR3 has 15 residues. The CDR3 is CAGIYETSSYNEQFF. Written as DNA, the CDR3 is TGTGCCGGCATTTATGAGACGAGCTCCTACAATGAGCAGTTCTTC.

This clone was picked up many times. In nucleotides, the CDR3 is TGCAGTGCTAGAGTTACCGAGGACAGGGGTAGTGGAAAACTGTTTTTT. Its translation: CSARVTEDRGSGKLFF. This chain connects TRBV20-1 to TRBJ1-4; 9 nucleotides agree with TRBD1. The CDR3 sequence is 16 residues long. CDR1 is DFQATT and CDR2 is SNEGSKA in the germline V gene (reference sequence). Trimming removed 1 base from V and 10 bases from J; junction bases left unmatched: 13.

A few counts support this clone. This could be a read error, since a much larger clone is one nucleotide away. The rearrangement joins TRBV7-2 to TRBJ2-5; D possibly corresponds to TRBD2 (6 bases). Germline assignment: CDR1 SGHTA and CDR2 FQGNSA. This CDR3 is 15 amino acids long. With 4 bases removed from V and 4 bases from J, the gap between germline ends came to 16 bases. As DNA, the CDR3 is TGTGCCAGCAGCTCCCCCAGGGACTTAAGAGAGACCCAGTACTTC. Translating gives CASSSPRDLRETQYF.

Regarding this clone: The junction does not match germline at one end; this may be a read error. The J gene is TRBJ2-7, the V gene TRBV5-5, with D possibly called TRBD1 or TRBD2 (5 bases each). The CDR3 is 13 amino acids. Germline lookup yields CDR1 SGHKS and CDR2 YYEKEE (reference sequence). The chain's CDR3 is CAISLGVDYEQYF. The CDR3 DNA reads as TGTGCCATCAGCCTGGGGGTGGACTACGAGCAGTACTTC.

This clone has a count of ten or more. V usage is TRBV29-1 and J usage is TRBJ2-7; 12 nucleotides line up with TRBD1. CDR1 and CDR2 (germline): SQVTM, ANQGSEA. J lost 4 bases, V lost 3 bases, and 1 base had no gene match. The CDR3 consists of 13 residues. The chain's CDR3 is CSVEGQGAYEQYF. In DNA form, the CDR3 reads TGCAGCGTTGAGGGACAGGGGGCTTACGAGCAGTACTTC.